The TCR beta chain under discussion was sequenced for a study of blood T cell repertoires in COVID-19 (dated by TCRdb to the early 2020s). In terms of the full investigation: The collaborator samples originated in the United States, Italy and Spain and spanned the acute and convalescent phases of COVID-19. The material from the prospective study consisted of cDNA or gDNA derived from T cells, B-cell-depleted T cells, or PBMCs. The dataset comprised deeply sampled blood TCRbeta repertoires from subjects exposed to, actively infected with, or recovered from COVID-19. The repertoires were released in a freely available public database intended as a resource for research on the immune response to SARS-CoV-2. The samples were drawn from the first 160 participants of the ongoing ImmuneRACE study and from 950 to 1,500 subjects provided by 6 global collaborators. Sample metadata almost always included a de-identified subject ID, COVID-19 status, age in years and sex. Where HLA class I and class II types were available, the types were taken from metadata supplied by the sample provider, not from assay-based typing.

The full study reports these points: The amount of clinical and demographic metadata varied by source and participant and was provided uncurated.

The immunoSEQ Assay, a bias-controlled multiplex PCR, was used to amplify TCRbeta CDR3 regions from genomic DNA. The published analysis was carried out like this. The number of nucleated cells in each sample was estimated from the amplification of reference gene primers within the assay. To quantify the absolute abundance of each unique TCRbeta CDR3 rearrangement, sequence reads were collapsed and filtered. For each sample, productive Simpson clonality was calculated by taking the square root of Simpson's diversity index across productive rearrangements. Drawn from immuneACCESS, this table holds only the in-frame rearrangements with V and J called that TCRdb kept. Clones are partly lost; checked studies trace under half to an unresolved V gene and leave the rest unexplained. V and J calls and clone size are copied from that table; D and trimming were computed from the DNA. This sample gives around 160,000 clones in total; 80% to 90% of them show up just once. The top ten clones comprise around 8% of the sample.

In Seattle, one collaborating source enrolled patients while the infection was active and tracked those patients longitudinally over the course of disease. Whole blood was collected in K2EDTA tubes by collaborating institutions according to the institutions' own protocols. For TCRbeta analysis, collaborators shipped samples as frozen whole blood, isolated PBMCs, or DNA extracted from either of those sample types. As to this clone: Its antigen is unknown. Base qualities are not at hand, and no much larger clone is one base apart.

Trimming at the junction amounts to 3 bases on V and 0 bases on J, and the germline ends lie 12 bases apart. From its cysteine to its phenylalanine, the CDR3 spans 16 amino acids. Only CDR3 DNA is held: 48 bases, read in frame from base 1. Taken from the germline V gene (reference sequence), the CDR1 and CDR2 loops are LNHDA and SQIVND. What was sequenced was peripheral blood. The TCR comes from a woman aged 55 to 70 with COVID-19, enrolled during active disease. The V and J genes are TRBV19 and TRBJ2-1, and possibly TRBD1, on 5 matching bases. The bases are TGTGCCAGTAGTATTCAGGGCAGAAGCTCCTACAATGAGCAGTTCTTC. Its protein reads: CASSIQGRSSYNEQFF.